The rows below give T cell receptor beta chains drawn from one sample of a study of blood T cells in healthy people across ages. MiXCR, run by TCRdb on the 5' RACE reads, gives a single entry per CDR3 protein. The sample contains 650,000 to 1,000,000 distinct CDR3 sequences, 30% to 45% of which appear only once. The sequencing input was blood. All receptors derive from a man younger than 30 in good health. CDR3s include the opening cysteine and the closing phenylalanine or tryptophan. The D gene is left open where the match is weak. Clone size, where shown, is once, few, many, or a class for clones that have expanded.

cdr3_aa cdr3_nt d_call v_call clone_size cdr3_length j_call
CASSQVPLLSTDTQYF TGCGCCAGCAGCCAAGTCCCCTTACTTAGCACAGATACGCAGTATTTT . TRBV4-3 . 16 TRBJ2-3
CASTPSGLLRGTEAFF TGTGCCAGCACCCCGAGCGGGTTGTTACGGGGAACTGAAGCTTTCTTT . TRBV7-9 . 16 TRBJ1-1
CASSVAGTGTGELFF TGTGCCAGCAGCGTAGCGGGGACAGGGACCGGGGAGCTGTTTTTT TRBD1 TRBV9 few 15 TRBJ2-2
CASSISRLPYNSPLHF TGTGCCAGCAGCATATCCCGGTTGCCGTATAATTCACCCCTCCACTTT . TRBV11-2 few 16 TRBJ1-6
CASSQWTSGTSYNEQFF TGCGCCAGCAGCCAATGGACTAGCGGGACCTCCTACAATGAGCAGTTCTTC TRBD2 TRBV4-1 few 17 TRBJ2-1
CSARVPSGGAGTDTQYF TGCAGTGCTAGAGTGCCTAGCGGGGGGGCAGGCACAGATACGCAGTATTTT TRBD2 TRBV20-1 . 17 TRBJ2-3
CASSPQRGGGTEAFF TGTGCCAGCAGTCCCCAGAGGGGCGGGGGCACTGAAGCTTTCTTT . TRBV12-3/TRBV12-4 . 15 TRBJ1-1
CSAPGGAVQETQYF TGCAGTGCTCCCGGTGGGGCAGTTCAAGAGACCCAGTACTTC . TRBV20-1 . 14 TRBJ2-5
CASRGVLGRVFGEQFF TGTGCCAGCAGGGGGGTGCTGGGCAGAGTTTTCGGGGAGCAGTTCTTC . TRBV25-1 . 16 TRBJ2-1
CASTWGSGGDATYEQYF TGCGCCAGCACCTGGGGAAGCGGGGGGGATGCTACCTACGAGCAGTACTTC TRBD2 TRBV5-1 few 17 TRBJ2-7
CASKGRGQAHYEQYF TGTGCCAGCAAGGGGCGCGGGCAGGCCCATTACGAGCAGTACTTC . TRBV6-2/TRBV6-3 . 15 TRBJ2-7
CAWSVAWSNQPQHF TGTGCCTGGAGTGTAGCTTGGAGCAATCAGCCCCAGCATTTT . TRBV30 . 14 TRBJ1-5
CSARDWDRGYNEQYF TGCAGTGCTAGAGATTGGGACAGGGGGTACAATGAGCAGTACTTC TRBD1 TRBV20-1 few 15 TRBJ2-7
CASNKDLGTVEQYF TGTGCCAGCAACAAGGACCTAGGGACAGTCGAGCAGTACTTC TRBD1 TRBV5-4 . 14 TRBJ2-7
CSVEDGETDSYNEQFF TGCAGCGTTGAAGATGGGGAGACGGACTCCTACAATGAGCAGTTCTTC . TRBV29-1 many 16 TRBJ2-1
CASSLVGYDSPLHF TGCGCCAGCAGCTTGGTGGGGTACGACTCACCCCTCCACTTT . TRBV5-1 . 14 TRBJ1-6
CSAPFGGANVLTF TGCAGTGCCCCCTTTGGTGGGGCCAACGTCCTGACTTTC . TRBV20-1 . 13 TRBJ2-6
CASSEWTGTRNTDTQYF TGTGCCAGCAGTGAATGGACAGGGACACGTAACACAGATACGCAGTATTTT TRBD1 TRBV25-1 . 17 TRBJ2-3
CASSSQGGYNEQFF TGTGCCAGCAGCTCCCAGGGGGGCTACAATGAGCAGTTCTTC . TRBV7-3 few 14 TRBJ2-1
CSARDRTQETQYF TGCAGTGCCCGGGACAGGACCCAAGAGACCCAGTACTTC TRBD1 TRBV20-1 few 13 TRBJ2-5
CASVLDYNSPLHF TGTGCCAGCGTTCTGGACTATAATTCACCCCTCCACTTT . TRBV7-2 many 13 TRBJ1-6
CASSFGRGLNSGELFF TGTGCCAGCAGTTTCGGGCGTGGACTAAACTCCGGGGAGCTGTTTTTT . TRBV12-3/TRBV12-4 few 16 TRBJ2-2
CASSIGGVGEVQPQHF TGTGCCAGTAGTATAGGGGGTGTGGGCGAAGTGCAGCCCCAGCATTTT . TRBV19 . 16 TRBJ1-5
CASRRDRKNSPLHF TGTGCCAGCAGAAGGGACAGAAAAAATTCACCCCTCCACTTT TRBD1 TRBV12-3/TRBV12-4 . 14 TRBJ1-6
CASNSGTGFYEQYF TGCGCCAGCAACTCCGGGACAGGGTTCTACGAGCAGTACTTC TRBD1 TRBV5-1 . 14 TRBJ2-7
CASSPNRGGTSNQPQHF TGTGCCAGCAGCCCCAATAGGGGGGGGACTAGCAATCAGCCCCAGCATTTT . TRBV12-3/TRBV12-4 few 17 TRBJ1-5
CASSSSGGFDNEQFF TGTGCCAGCAGTTCTAGCGGGGGGTTCGACAATGAGCAGTTCTTC TRBD2 TRBV12-3/TRBV12-4 few 15 TRBJ2-1
CASSQDLSGETQYF TGTGCCAGCAGCCAAGATTTGAGCGGGGAGACCCAGTACTTC . TRBV3-1 . 14 TRBJ2-5
CASSPKGASTDTQYF TGTGCCAGCAGCCCGAAGGGGGCGAGCACAGATACGCAGTATTTT TRBD1 TRBV12-3/TRBV12-4 . 15 TRBJ2-3
CASSTTTTSADTQYF TGTGCCAGCAGTACCACTACGACTAGCGCAGATACGCAGTATTTT TRBD2 TRBV12-3/TRBV12-4 once 15 TRBJ2-3
CASSLDPGSYNSPPHF TGTGCCAGCAGCTTAGACCCGGGCTCCTATAATTCACCCCCCCACTTT . TRBV7-9 . 16 TRBJ1-6
CASSQRTGLYTEAFF TGCGCCAGCAGCCAACGAACAGGGCTATACACTGAAGCTTTCTTT . TRBV4-3 few 15 TRBJ1-1
CASSPSRTSGGVKYNEQFF TGCGCCAGCAGCCCTAGTAGGACTAGCGGGGGGGTAAAATACAATGAGCAGTTCTTC TRBD2 TRBV4-3 . 19 TRBJ2-1
CASERTGHEQYF TGTGCCAGCGAGAGGACAGGACACGAGCAGTACTTC TRBD1 TRBV2 . 12 TRBJ2-7
CSARRLNEKLFF TGCAGTGCTAGAAGACTTAATGAAAAACTGTTTTTT . TRBV20-1 few 12 TRBJ1-4
CARSWADKGDNSPLHF TGTGCCAGGAGCTGGGCCGACAAGGGGGATAATTCACCCCTCCACTTT . TRBV7-4 few 16 TRBJ1-6
CASSRTAQTDTQYF TGTGCCAGCAGCCGGACTGCACAAACAGATACGCAGTATTTT . TRBV7-9 . 14 TRBJ2-3
CASSPGALLEQYF TGTGCCAGCAGCCCGGGGGCCCTCCTCGAGCAGTACTTC . TRBV7-2 . 13 TRBJ2-7
CASSQGRGAYEQYF TGCGCCAGCAGCCAGGGCAGGGGAGCCTACGAGCAGTACTTC . TRBV4-3 . 14 TRBJ2-7
CASSQGRTGSTDTQYF TGCGCCAGCAGCCAAGGGCGGACAGGGAGCACAGATACGCAGTATTTT TRBD1 TRBV4-3 . 16 TRBJ2-3
CASTSGSGCEQFF TGTGCCAGCACCTCAGGAAGTGGCTGTGAGCAGTTCTTC . TRBV5-5 . 13 TRBJ2-1
CACRRQGTMNTEAFF TGCGCCTGCAGGCGACAGGGGACAATGAACACTGAAGCTTTCTTT TRBD1 TRBV5-1 . 15 TRBJ1-1
CASRALGSNYGYTF TGTGCCAGCAGGGCGCTTGGGTCTAACTATGGCTACACCTTC . TRBV5-4 . 14 TRBJ1-2
CSVVGRPKYSRGTEAFF TGCAGCGTTGTGGGGAGACCTAAGTATTCGAGGGGGACTGAAGCTTTCTTT . TRBV29-1 few 17 TRBJ1-1
CASSSPGRAFADTQYF TGTGCCAGCAGTTCTCCGGGACGAGCGTTCGCAGATACGCAGTATTTT . TRBV6-2/TRBV6-3 . 16 TRBJ2-3
CASSLDQYTDTQYF TGCGCCAGCAGCCTCGACCAGTACACAGATACGCAGTATTTT . TRBV4-3 many 14 TRBJ2-3
CASSPGVPTF TGTGCCAGCAGCCCGGGTGTCCCCACCTTC . TRBV12-3/TRBV12-4 few 10 TRBJ1-2
CASSSQSTYNEQFF TGTGCCAGCAGCTCCCAGAGCACCTACAATGAGCAGTTCTTC . TRBV7-2 many 14 TRBJ2-1
CASSYSRETGNTIYF TGTGCCAGCAGTTACTCAAGGGAGACGGGAAACACCATATATTTT . TRBV6-6 . 15 TRBJ1-3
CASSQRGGETQYF TGTGCCAGCAGCCAGAGAGGTGGAGAGACCCAGTACTTC . TRBV13 . 13 TRBJ2-5
CASSERQETTSEQFF TGTGCCAGCAGCGAACGACAGGAAACAACTAGTGAGCAGTTCTTC . TRBV9 . 15 TRBJ2-1
CASSKNSDRGFGTGELFF TGTGCCAGCAGCAAAAATTCCGACAGGGGTTTTGGCACCGGGGAGCTGTTTTTT . TRBV21-1 . 18 TRBJ2-2
CAWSALAGGWNEQFF TGTGCCTGGAGTGCACTAGCGGGGGGGTGGAATGAGCAGTTCTTC TRBD2 TRBV30 . 15 TRBJ2-1
CASSAGTSGVADTQYF TGCGCCAGCAGCGCCGGGACTAGCGGGGTAGCAGATACGCAGTATTTT TRBD2 TRBV5-1 few 16 TRBJ2-3
CASALGVQSRYEQYF TGTGCCAGTGCCCTGGGAGTCCAGTCACGATACGAGCAGTACTTC . TRBV19 . 15 TRBJ2-7
CSARDSNKSPLHF TGCAGTGCTAGAGATTCTAACAAGTCACCCCTCCACTTT . TRBV20-1 . 13 TRBJ1-6
CASSQRTQWTYGYTF TGTGCCAGCAGCCAAAGGACCCAATGGACCTATGGCTACACCTTC . TRBV7-2 many 15 TRBJ1-2
CSPRSLGNTEAFF TGCAGCCCCCGGAGTTTGGGGAACACTGAAGCTTTCTTT . TRBV29-1 . 13 TRBJ1-1
CASRQHQGFEKLFF TGTGCCAGCAGACAGCACCAGGGCTTTGAAAAACTGTTTTTT . TRBV12-3/TRBV12-4 . 14 TRBJ1-4
CSARVTGAWGYTF TGCAGTGCTAGGGTTACAGGGGCATGGGGCTACACCTTC TRBD1 TRBV20-1 . 13 TRBJ1-2